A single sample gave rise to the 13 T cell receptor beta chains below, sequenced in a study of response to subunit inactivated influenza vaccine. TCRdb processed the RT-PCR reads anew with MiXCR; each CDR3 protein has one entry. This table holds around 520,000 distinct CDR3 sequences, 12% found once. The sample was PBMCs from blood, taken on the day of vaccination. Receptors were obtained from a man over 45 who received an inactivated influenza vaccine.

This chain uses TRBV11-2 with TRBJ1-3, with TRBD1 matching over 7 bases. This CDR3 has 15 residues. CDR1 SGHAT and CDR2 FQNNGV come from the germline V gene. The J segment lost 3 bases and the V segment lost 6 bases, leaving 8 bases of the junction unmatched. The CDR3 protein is CASRLKGAYGNTIYF. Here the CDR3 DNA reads TGTGCCAGCAGACTTAAGGGGGCTTATGGAAACACCATATATTTT.

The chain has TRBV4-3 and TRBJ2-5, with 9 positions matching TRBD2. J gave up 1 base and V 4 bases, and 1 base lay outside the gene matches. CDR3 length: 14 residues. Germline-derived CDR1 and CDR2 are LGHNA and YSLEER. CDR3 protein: CASSPSGVQETQYF. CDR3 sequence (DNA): TGCGCCAGCAGCCCTAGCGGGGTCCAAGAGACCCAGTACTTC.

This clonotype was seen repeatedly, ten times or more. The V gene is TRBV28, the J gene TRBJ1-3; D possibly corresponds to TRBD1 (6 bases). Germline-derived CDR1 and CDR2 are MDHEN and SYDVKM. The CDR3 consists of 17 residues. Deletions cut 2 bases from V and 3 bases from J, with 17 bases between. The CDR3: CASSLTPSGAGGNTIYF. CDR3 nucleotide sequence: TGTGCCAGCAGTTTAACACCTTCGGGGGCTGGTGGAAACACCATATATTTT.

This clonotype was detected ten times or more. The CDR3: CASSPRWGAMNTEAFF. In nucleotides, the CDR3 is TGTGCCAGCAGTCCCCGTTGGGGGGCGATGAACACTGAAGCTTTCTTT. The rearrangement links TRBV27 to TRBJ1-1; D perhaps matches TRBD1 (6 bases). The CDR3 is made up of 16 amino acids. V lost 5 bases to trimming and J lost 0 bases, with 16 bases between them. Germline values: CDR1 MNHEY, CDR2 SMNVEV (reference sequence).

The CDR3 nucleotides read TGTGCCAGCAGTGAACTAGCGGGTTTAAGCTCCTACAATGAGCAGTTCTTC. Its protein product is CASSELAGLSSYNEQFF. V is TRBV25-1 and J is TRBJ2-1; 8 bases align to TRBD2. The CDR3 consists of 17 residues. Trimming cost V 2 bases and J 0 bases; bases outside gene matches: 6. Germline loops: CDR1 MGHDK, CDR2 SYGVNS.

CDR3 nucleotides: TGTGCCAGCAGCCACTACGGACCAACCGGGGAGCTGTTTTTT. Encoded protein: CASSHYGPTGELFF. The genes are TRBV3-1 and TRBJ2-2; no reliable D call. The CDR3 is 14 residues long. Deletions cut 3 bases from V and 5 bases from J, with 10 bases between. Germline values: CDR1 LGHDT, CDR2 YNNKEL (reference sequence).

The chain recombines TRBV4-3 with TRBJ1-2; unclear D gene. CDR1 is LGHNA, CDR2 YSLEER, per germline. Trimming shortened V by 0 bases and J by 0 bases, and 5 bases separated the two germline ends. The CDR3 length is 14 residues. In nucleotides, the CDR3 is TGCGCCAGCAGCCAAGACAGAACTAACTATGGCTACACCTTC. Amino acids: CASSQDRTNYGYTF.

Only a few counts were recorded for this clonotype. In nucleotides, the CDR3 is TGTGCCAGCAGTTTGGAGGGCCTTTCTATCACAGATACGCAGTATTTT. Its protein is CASSLEGLSITDTQYF. The chain is built from TRBV28 and TRBJ2-3; TRBD2 is a possible D gene (6 bases). Trimming removed 3 bases from V and 2 bases from J, with 15 bases in between. This CDR3 is 16 amino acids long. Germline values: CDR1 MDHEN, CDR2 SYDVKM.

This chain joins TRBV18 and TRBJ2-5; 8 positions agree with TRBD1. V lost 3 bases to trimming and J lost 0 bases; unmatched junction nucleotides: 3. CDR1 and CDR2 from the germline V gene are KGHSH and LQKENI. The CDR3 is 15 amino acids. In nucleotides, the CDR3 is TGTGCCAGCTCACCCCAGGGGGCTTACCAAGAGACCCAGTACTTC. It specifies CASSPQGAYQETQYF.

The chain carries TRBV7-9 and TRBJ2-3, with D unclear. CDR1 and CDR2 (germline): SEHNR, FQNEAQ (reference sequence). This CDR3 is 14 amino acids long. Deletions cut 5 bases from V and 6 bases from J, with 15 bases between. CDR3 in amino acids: CASSPGLQVDTQYF. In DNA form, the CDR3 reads TGTGCCAGCAGCCCGGGCCTTCAGGTGGATACGCAGTATTTT. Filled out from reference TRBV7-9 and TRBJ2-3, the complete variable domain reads DTGVSQNPRHKITKRGQNVTFRCDPISEHNRLYWYRQTLGQGPEFLTYFQNEAQLEKSRLLSDRFSAERPKGSFSTLEIQRTEQGDSAMYLCASSPGLQVDTQYFGPGTRLTVL.

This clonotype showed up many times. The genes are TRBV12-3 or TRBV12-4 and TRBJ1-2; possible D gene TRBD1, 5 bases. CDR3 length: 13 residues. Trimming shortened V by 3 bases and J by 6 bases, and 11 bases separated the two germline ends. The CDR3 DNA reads TGTGCCAGCAGTTTGGGGGGAGCAGATGGCTACACCTTC. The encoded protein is CASSLGGADGYTF.

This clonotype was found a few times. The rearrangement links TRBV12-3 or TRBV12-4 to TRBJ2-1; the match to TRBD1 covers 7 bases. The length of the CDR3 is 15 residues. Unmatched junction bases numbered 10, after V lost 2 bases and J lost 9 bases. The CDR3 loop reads CASSLMLTGAGEQFF. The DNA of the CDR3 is TGTGCCAGCAGTTTAATGTTAACAGGGGCTGGTGAGCAGTTCTTC.

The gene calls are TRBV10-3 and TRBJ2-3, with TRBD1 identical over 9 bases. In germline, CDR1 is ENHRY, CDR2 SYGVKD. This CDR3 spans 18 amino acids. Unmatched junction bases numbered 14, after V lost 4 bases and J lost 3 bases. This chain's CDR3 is CAISARDRAAVGTDTQYF. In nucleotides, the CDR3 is TGTGCCATCAGTGCCCGGGACAGGGCCGCGGTTGGAACAGATACGCAGTATTTT.